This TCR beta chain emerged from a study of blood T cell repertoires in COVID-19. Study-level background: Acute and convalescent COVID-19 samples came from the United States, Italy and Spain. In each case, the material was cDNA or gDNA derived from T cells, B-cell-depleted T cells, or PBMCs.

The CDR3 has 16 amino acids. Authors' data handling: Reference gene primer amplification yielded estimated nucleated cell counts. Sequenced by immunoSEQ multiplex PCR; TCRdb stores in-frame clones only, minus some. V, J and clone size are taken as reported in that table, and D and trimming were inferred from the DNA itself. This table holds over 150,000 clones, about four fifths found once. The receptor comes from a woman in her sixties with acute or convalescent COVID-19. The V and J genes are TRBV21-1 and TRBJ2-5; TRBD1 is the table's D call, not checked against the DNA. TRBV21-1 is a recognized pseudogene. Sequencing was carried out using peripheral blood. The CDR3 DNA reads TGTGCCAGCAGCAAAGGGACAGGGCGGGTAGGGGAGACCCAGTACTTC. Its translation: CASSKGTGRVGETQYF.